Below are 17 T cell receptor beta chains sequenced from a single sample in a study of shared clonotypes between healthy human individuals. Method: immunoSEQ multiplex PCR; TCRdb's copy keeps in-frame clones and lacks some. This table holds some 2,500,000 clones, around 92% found once. Sequencing was carried out using naive CD4+ T cells from PBMCs. As for subset: CD45RA+ positively selected. These receptors all stem from a man aged 18 to 29 in good health. Some clones in this sample may be carry-over from other donors' samples.

This clone was observed a single time. Other DNA sequences in the same sample also yield this CDR3. The rearrangement joins TRBV30 to TRBJ2-5, with unresolved D. The CDR3 is made up of 12 amino acids. Looked up from germline, CDR1 is GTSNPN and CDR2 is SVGIG (reference sequence). The V end was cut by 0 bases, the J end by 1 base, with 3 bases between. The CDR3 sequence: CAWSVLQETQYF. CDR3 sequence (DNA): TGTGCCTGGAGTGTACTCCAAGAGACCCAGTACTTC.

The CDR3 sequence: CASSQDYEQYF. The CDR3 nucleotides read TGTGCCAGCAGCCAAGACTACGAGCAGTACTTC. The genes are TRBV4-2 and TRBJ2-5; no firm D call. The J call may be faulty, since TRBJ2-7 better matches the DNA end. This CDR3 contains 11 residues. Germline V CDR1 and CDR2: LGHNA, YNFKEQ.

J is TRBJ2-3 and V is TRBV14, with 9 positions matching TRBD2. Germline V lookup: CDR1 SGHDN, CDR2 FVKESK. The CDR3 contains 21 residues. V was clipped by 1 base and J by 1 base; unmatched bases: 18. CDR3 region: CASSQVWGTREGRFGTDTQYF. The CDR3 DNA follows: TGTGCCAGCAGCCAAGTCTGGGGAACGCGGGAGGGCCGATTCGGCACAGATACGCAGTATTTT.

The chain combines TRBV6-5 with TRBJ2-3, with D unresolved. Trimming took 7 bases from V and 2 from J, leaving 10 bases between them. Germline lookup yields CDR1 MNHEY and CDR2 SVGAGI. CDR3 size: 13 residues. The CDR3 coding sequence is TGTGCCAGCATGCGTTCCCTCACAGATACGCAGTATTTT. As protein: CASMRSLTDTQYF.

The chain recombines TRBV18 with TRBJ1-2; no clear D gene. There are 13 residues in the CDR3. Deletions cut 3 bases from V and 4 bases from J, with 9 bases between. Per germline, CDR1 KGHSH and CDR2 LQKENI. The CDR3 DNA sequence: TGTGCCAGCTCACCCTCGTCCATCTATGGCTACACCTTC. It is translated as CASSPSSIYGYTF. Complete variable domain (other parts from reference TRBV18 and TRBJ1-2): NAGVMQNPRHLVRRRGQEARLRCSPMKGHSHVYWYRQLPEEGLKFMVYLQKENIIDESGMPKERFSAEFPKEGPSILRIQQVVRGDSAAYFCASSPSSIYGYTFGSGTRLTVV.

This clone was recorded only once. The genes are TRBV30 and TRBJ1-1; D is undetermined. From germline, CDR1 is GTSNPN and CDR2 SVGIG (reference sequence). There are 15 residues in the CDR3. Trimming left V 4 bases short and J 1 base short, with 16 bases between. The CDR3 bases are TGTGCCTGGATTGGCAAGGGCGCTCAGAACACTGAAGCTTTCTTT. Its translation: CAWIGKGAQNTEAFF.

The chain combines TRBV7-9 with TRBJ2-6; a possible D gene is TRBD1 (6 bases). The CDR3 sequence is 17 residues long. Between the trimmed V and J ends, which lost 4 bases and 0 bases, there was a span of 13 bases. Germline V gene data show CDR1 as SEHNR and CDR2 as FQNEAQ (reference sequence). The DNA of the CDR3 is TGTGCCAGCAGCTCCCAGGGGCGGTCCTCTGGGGCCAACGTCCTGACTTTC. This encodes CASSSQGRSSGANVLTF.

The V and J genes are TRBV7-2 and TRBJ1-2; D might be TRBD1 (5 bases). V dropped 1 base and J dropped 3 bases, with 12 bases sitting between them. The length of the CDR3 is 15 residues. The germline CDR1 and CDR2 sequences are SGHTA and FQGNSA. The CDR3 nucleotides are TGTGCCAGCAGCTTAGGAGGGGTCCCAGACTATGGCTACACCTTC. Translating it yields CASSLGGVPDYGYTF.

In DNA, the CDR3 is TGTGCCAGCAGTTCGACATCCAGCGACTGGGACCGTCATCAGCCCCAGCATTTT. This encodes CASSSTSSDWDRHQPQHF. The rearrangement links TRBV27 to TRBJ1-5; D possibly corresponds to TRBD1 (5 bases). The CDR3 is made up of 18 amino acids. The V end lost 4 bases, the J end lost 5 bases, and 24 bases lay between the germline ends. From germline, CDR1 is MNHEY and CDR2 SMNVEV (reference sequence).

The genes are TRBV27 and TRBJ2-7; 9 nucleotides align to TRBD2. This CDR3 has 14 amino acids. J lost 4 bases, V lost 8 bases, and 9 bases had no gene match. CDR1 MNHEY and CDR2 SMNVEV come from the germline V gene (reference sequence). Here the CDR3 reads CASGGGRAGYEQYF. The CDR3, as DNA: TGTGCCAGCGGTGGCGGGAGGGCCGGATACGAGCAGTACTTC.

The genes are TRBV7-8 and TRBJ1-2; no clear D. The length of the CDR3 is 14 residues. Germline CDR1 and CDR2: SGHVS and FQNEAQ. Trimming pared 5 bases from V and 2 bases from J, leaving 12 bases between. CDR3 protein: CASSPSPLNYGYTF. CDR3 in DNA: TGTGCCAGCAGCCCCTCACCGCTCAACTATGGCTACACCTTC.

The chain has TRBV19 and TRBJ2-7; TRBD1 is a possible D gene (5 bases). Germline lookup yields CDR1 LNHDA and CDR2 SQIVND (reference sequence). The CDR3 has 13 amino acids. The V and J ends lost 4 bases and 6 bases respectively, with 13 bases between them. The CDR3 region has the DNA TGTGCCAGTAGTACCACTTTAAGGGGCGAGCAGTACTTC. Protein sequence: CASSTTLRGEQYF.

In its sample, this clone was seen once. The chain joins TRBV7-2 to TRBJ2-4; perhaps TRBD1 as D (6 bases). Germline loops: CDR1 SGHTA, CDR2 FQGNSA. This CDR3 contains 13 residues. Trimming cost V 1 base and J 5 bases, with 6 bases left between them. The CDR3 protein is CASSLGQENIQYF. Here the CDR3 DNA reads TGTGCCAGCAGCTTAGGACAGGAAAACATTCAGTACTTC.

The V and J genes are TRBV7-2 and TRBJ1-4; D might be TRBD1 (6 bases). CDR1 SGHTA and CDR2 FQGNSA come from the germline V gene. The CDR3 sequence is 15 residues long. V shed 5 bases and J shed 7 bases, with 17 bases lying between them. The CDR3 bases are TGTGCCAGCAGCCCCCAATTGGGGGGCAGTGAAAAACTGTTTTTT. This codes for CASSPQLGGSEKLFF. The whole variable domain, remainder taken from reference TRBV7-2 and TRBJ1-4, is GAGVSQSPSNKVTEKGKDVELRCDPISGHTALYWYRQSLGQGLEFLIYFQGNSAPDKSGLPSDRFSAERTGGSVSTLTIQRTQQEDSAVYLCASSPQLGGSEKLFFGSGTQLSVL.

The chain employs TRBV7-2 and TRBJ2-7, with a possible D match to TRBD2 (7 bases). Trimming removed 5 bases at V and 3 bases at J, with 17 bases between. The CDR3 totals 15 residues. Per the germline V gene, CDR1 is SGHTA and CDR2 is FQGNSA. This CDR3 is CASSPGGAGVYEQYF. The CDR3 DNA reads as TGTGCCAGCAGCCCGGGGGGCGCGGGAGTCTACGAGCAGTACTTC.

The rearrangement uses TRBV29-1 and TRBJ2-7; 9 bases are shared with TRBD1. The V and J ends lost 3 bases and 4 bases, in that order; junction bases with no gene match: 4. Germline assignment: CDR1 SQVTM and CDR2 ANQGSEA. There are 13 residues in the CDR3. The CDR3 sequence: CSVDGTGQYEQYF. The CDR3 DNA sequence: TGCAGCGTTGACGGGACAGGGCAATACGAGCAGTACTTC.

The chain recombines TRBV6-1 with TRBJ1-1, with a weak D call TRBD1 (6 bases). This CDR3 has 12 residues. V lost 10 bases to trimming and J lost 2 bases, with 11 bases between them. From germline, CDR1 is MNHNS and CDR2 SASEGT. CDR3: CATGRGNTEAFF. The CDR3 region has the DNA TGTGCCACGGGCAGGGGTAACACTGAAGCTTTCTTT.